The entry below describes one T cell receptor beta chain. The sample is drawn from a study of technical replicates of blood from a few donors. Clones were read by immunoSEQ multiplex PCR, and TCRdb kept only the in-frame ones, dropping some. The sample shows approximately 79,000 clones, about 92% of them seen only once. The CDR3 spans 17 residues. Trimming took 6 bases from V and 0 from J; bases not matched to a gene: 4. In germline, CDR1 is ENHRY, CDR2 SYGVKD. The gene calls are TRBV10-3 and TRBJ2-2, with 13 bases matching TRBD2. The receptor was derived from a human donor in good health. The specimen was T cells isolated from PBMCs. CDR3 sequence: CAISAGTSGTNTGELFF. The CDR3 DNA reads TGTGCCATCAGCGCTGGGACTAGCGGGACGAACACCGGGGAGCTGTTTTTT.